The sequence of this T cell receptor (beta chain) was determined in a study of T cells in Graves' hyperthyroidism and ophthalmopathy. The CDR3 runs to 12 residues. Germline lookup yields CDR1 SQVTM and CDR2 ANQGSEA. V was cut by 6 bases and J by 6 bases, with 15 bases left in between. From RNA transcripts, TCR beta CDR3 regions were amplified. The HTBI primer set drove a first-round RT-PCR of the TCR CDR3. TCRdb reanalysed the multiplex PCR reads using MiXCR and keeps one entry per CDR3 protein. The data hold over 300,000 distinct CDR3 sequences, with about an eighth observed a single time. This clonotype was observed many times.

The sample comprised blood. The receptor's source is a woman in her forties with Graves' ophthalmopathy. V and J are TRBV29-1 and TRBJ2-7, with D perhaps assigned TRBD1 or TRBD2 (5 bases each). CDR3 DNA: TGCAGCGTCGAGGGGTCGACCCCCGAGCAGTACTTC. This encodes CSVEGSTPEQYF.